This entry lists 6 T cell receptor beta chains sequenced from one sample in a study of T cell responses to AZD1222 COVID-19 vaccine. The data were produced by immunoSEQ multiplex PCR, yet TCRdb's version contains in-frame clones alone and is incomplete. The sample holds roughly 120,000 clones, approximately 88% seen once. The input for sequencing was peripheral blood, taken on day 0 of AZD1222 vaccination. The receptors stem from an adult in good health.

V is TRBV29-1 and J is TRBJ2-3; D not certain. CDR1 and CDR2 (germline): SQVTM, ANQGSEA. The CDR3 extends over 12 amino acids. Trimming pared 1 base from V and 2 bases from J, leaving 4 bases between. Here the CDR3 reads CSVEGATDTQYF. In DNA, the CDR3 is TGCAGCGTTGAAGGGGCCACAGATACGCAGTATTTT.

V is TRBV7-9 and J is TRBJ2-1, with D possibly TRBD1 on 6 matching bases. The V gene lost 1 base and the J gene lost 4 bases, with 20 bases spanning the gap. Germline lookup yields CDR1 SEHNR and CDR2 FQNEAQ (reference sequence). This CDR3 is built from 18 residues. The CDR3 nucleotides are TGTGCCAGCAGCTTAGACGCAGTATGGCGGACAGAATACAATGAGCAGTTCTTC. It encodes CASSLDAVWRTEYNEQFF.

The chain employs TRBV19 and TRBJ1-5; D perhaps matches TRBD1 (5 bases). The V end lost 7 bases, the J end lost 0 bases, and 10 bases lay between the germline ends. CDR1 is LNHDA, CDR2 SQIVND, per germline (reference sequence). This CDR3 has 14 amino acids. CDR3 sequence (DNA): TGTGCCAGTATTGACAGCTATAGCAATCAGCCCCAGCATTTT. This sequence encodes CASIDSYSNQPQHF. Full variable domain (rest looked up from reference TRBV19 and TRBJ1-5): DGGITQSPKYLFRKEGQNVTLSCEQNLNHDAMYWYRQDPGQGLRLIYYSQIVNDFQKGDIAEGYSVSREKKESFPLTVTSAQKNPTAFYLCASIDSYSNQPQHFGDGTRLSIL.

The chain has TRBV7-9 and TRBJ2-7; D remains ambiguous. Germline lookup yields CDR1 SEHNR and CDR2 FQNEAQ (reference sequence). Trimming removed 4 bases at V and 5 bases at J, with 9 bases between. This CDR3 has 12 residues. The CDR3 coding sequence is TGTGCCAGCAGCTCCAGGTTTCACGAGCAGTACTTC. Its protein product is CASSSRFHEQYF.

The chain joins TRBV5-5 to TRBJ2-6, with D possibly being TRBD2 (5 bases). The V gene lost 4 bases and the J gene lost 4 bases, with 12 bases spanning the gap. CDR1 is SGHKS and CDR2 is YYEKEE in the germline V gene (reference sequence). The CDR3 has 15 amino acids. In DNA, the CDR3 is TGTGCCAGCAGCCTAGCCCCGATGGGGGCCAACGTCCTGACTTTC. It codes for CASSLAPMGANVLTF.

The chain links TRBV5-4 to TRBJ2-5; D may correspond to TRBD1 or TRBD2 (5 bases each). With 4 bases removed from V and 9 bases from J, the gap between germline ends came to 16 bases. The CDR3 spans 13 residues. Germline V gene sequence: CDR1 SGHNT, CDR2 YYREEE (reference sequence). The CDR3 loop is CASSPSTEGPQYF. The CDR3 nucleotides read TGTGCCAGCAGCCCTTCGACCGAGGGACCCCAGTACTTC.